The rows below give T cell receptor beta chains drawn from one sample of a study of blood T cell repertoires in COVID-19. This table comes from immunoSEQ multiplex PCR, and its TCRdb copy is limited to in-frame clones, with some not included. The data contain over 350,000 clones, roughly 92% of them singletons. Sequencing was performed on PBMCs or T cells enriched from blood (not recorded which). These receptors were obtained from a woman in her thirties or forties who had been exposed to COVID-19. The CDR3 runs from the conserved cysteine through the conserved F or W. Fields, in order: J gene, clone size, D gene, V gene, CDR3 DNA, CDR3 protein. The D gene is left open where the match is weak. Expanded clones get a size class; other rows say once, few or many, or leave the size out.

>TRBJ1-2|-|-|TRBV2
TGTGCCAGCAGTGATTACAGGGAAGGCTACACCTTC
CASSDYREGYTF
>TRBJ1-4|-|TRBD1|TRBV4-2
TGTGCCAGCAGCCACGGGACAGTCAATGAAAAACTGTTTTTT
CASSHGTVNEKLFF
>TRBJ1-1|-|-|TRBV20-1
TGCAGGAGTCAGGGGAGAACTGAAGCTTTCTTT
CRSQGRTEAFF
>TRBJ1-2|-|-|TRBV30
TGTGCCTGGAGTGTAAATTCAGATGGCTACACCTTC
CAWSVNSDGYTF
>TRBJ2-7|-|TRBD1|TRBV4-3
TGCGCCAGCAGCCTCTGGGACAGGGGCTTAAACGAGCAGTACTTC
CASSLWDRGLNEQYF
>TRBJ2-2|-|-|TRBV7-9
TGTGCCAGCAGAGGAGGGACGAACACCGGGGAGCTGTTTTTT
CASRGGTNTGELFF
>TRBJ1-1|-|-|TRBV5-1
TGCGCCAGCAGCTTGGCCGGTCGAACTGAAGCTTTCTTT
CASSLAGRTEAFF
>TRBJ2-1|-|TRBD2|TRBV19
TGTGCCAGTAGTATAAGAACTAGCGGAACTTCCAATGAGCAGTTCTTC
CASSIRTSGTSNEQFF
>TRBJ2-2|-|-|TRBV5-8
TGTGCCAGCAGCGCCGGCGGGCACGGGGAGCTGTTTTTT
CASSAGGHGELFF
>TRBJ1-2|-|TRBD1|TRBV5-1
TGCGCCAGCAGCTGGGCCCCGACGACAGGGTCGGACTATGGCTACACCTTC
CASSWAPTTGSDYGYTF
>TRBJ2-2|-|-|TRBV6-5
TGTGCCAGCAGTTACTCCTTCGCCGGGGAGCTGTTTTTT
CASSYSFAGELFF
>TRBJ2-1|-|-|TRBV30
TGTGCCTGGGGTCTGAGTAGCGCAAACTCCTACAATGAGCAGTTCTTC
CAWGLSSANSYNEQFF
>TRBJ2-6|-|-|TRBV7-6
TGTGCCAGCAGCTTAGGGAGTAGGTTCGACTCTGGGGCCAACGTCCTGACTTTC
CASSLGSRFDSGANVLTF
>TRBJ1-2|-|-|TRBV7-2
TGTGCCAGCAGCTTATACCCCCCGGAGGGCTACACCTTC
CASSLYPPEGYTF
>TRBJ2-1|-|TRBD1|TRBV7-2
TGTGCCAGCAGCCTTGGACAGGGGGCCCTCTACAATGAGCAGTTCTTC
CASSLGQGALYNEQFF
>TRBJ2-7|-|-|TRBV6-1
TGTGCCAGCAGTGAAGAGAGACGAAGCCCTAAACCAGGGCAGTACTTC
CASSEERRSPKPGQYF
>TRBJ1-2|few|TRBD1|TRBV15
TGTGCCACCAGCACCTATCAGGGGGCCTCTAACTATGGCTACACCTTC
CATSTYQGASNYGYTF
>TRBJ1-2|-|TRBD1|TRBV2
TGTGCCAGCAGGACGGACAGGCAGAACTATGGCTACACCTTC
CASRTDRQNYGYTF
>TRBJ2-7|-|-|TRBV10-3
TGTGCCATCAGTGACGGTATCGAGCAGTACTTC
CAISDGIEQYF
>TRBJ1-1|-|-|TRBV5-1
TGCGCCAGCAGCGAGATTTCCCGGAAAAGGAAAAGAGGTGGAGCTTTCTTT
CASSEISRKRKRGGAFF
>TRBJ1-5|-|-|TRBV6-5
TGTGCCAGCAGCCAGACTTATCAGCCCCAGCATTTT
CASSQTYQPQHF
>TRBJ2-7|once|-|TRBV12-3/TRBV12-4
TGTGCCAGCAGCAATTCAGGGTTCGAGCAGTACTTC
CASSNSGFEQYF
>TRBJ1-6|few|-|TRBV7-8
TGTGCCAGCAGCTTAGAAAGGCAGGGGCGATTTTATAATTCACCCCTCCACTTT
CASSLERQGRFYNSPLHF
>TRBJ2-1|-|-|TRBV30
TGTGCCTGGAGTGTAGTAAACTATGAGCAGTTCTTC
CAWSVVNYEQFF
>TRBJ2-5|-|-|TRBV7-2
TGTGCCAGCAGCTCTAAACCGGAGACCCAAGAGACCCAGTACTTC
CASSSKPETQETQYF
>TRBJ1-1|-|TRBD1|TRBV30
TGTGCCCGGGAGACAGGGATGAACACTGAAGCTTTCTTT
CARETGMNTEAFF
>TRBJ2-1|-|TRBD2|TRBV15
TGTGCCACCAGGAACATAGCGGGCCGTTACAATGAGCAGTTCTTC
CATRNIAGRYNEQFF
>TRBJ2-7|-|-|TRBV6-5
TGTGCCAGCAGCCGTCGCGGCTCCTACGAGCAGTACTTC
CASSRRGSYEQYF
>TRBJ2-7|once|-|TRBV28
TGTGCCAGCCTTCCAGGCGCTTGGTCCGAGCAGTACTTC
CASLPGAWSEQYF
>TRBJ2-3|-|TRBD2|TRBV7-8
TGTGCCAGCAGCTTCCTTAGACTAGCGGGAGGGAGGGGAAGCACAGATACGCAGTATTTT
CASSFLRLAGGRGSTDTQYF
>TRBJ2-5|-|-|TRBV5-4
TGTGCCAGCAGCTTGGGGGGTAGGGGTGAGACCCAGTACTTC
CASSLGGRGETQYF
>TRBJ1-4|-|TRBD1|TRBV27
TGTGCCAGCAGGGACAGGGGAGAAAAACTGTTTTTT
CASRDRGEKLFF
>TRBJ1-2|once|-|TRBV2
TGTGCCAGCAGTGTCCCGGCCGGGTCCAATAACTATGGCTACACCTTC
CASSVPAGSNNYGYTF
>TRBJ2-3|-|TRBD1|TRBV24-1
TGTGCCACCAGTGGGATTGGGACAGGCACAGATACGCAGTATTTT
CATSGIGTGTDTQYF
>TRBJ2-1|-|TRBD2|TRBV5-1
TGCGCCAGCAGGGTCAGCGGGGGGGCCTTTGAGCAGTTCTTC
CASRVSGGAFEQFF
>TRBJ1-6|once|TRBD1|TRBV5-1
TGCGCCAGCAGCTTGGGTGCTCGACAGGGAGCCTATAATTCACCCCTCCACTTT
CASSLGARQGAYNSPLHF
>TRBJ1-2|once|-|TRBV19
TGTGCCACCGATGATAGGGGTAACTATGGCTACACCTTC
CATDDRGNYGYTF
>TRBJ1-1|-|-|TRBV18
TGTGCCAGCTCACCCCCGAGGGTTATGAACACTGAAGCTTTCTTT
CASSPPRVMNTEAFF
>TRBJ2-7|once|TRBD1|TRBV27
TGTGCCAGCAGCCGAGTAGGGGCATTTGGGACAGGGGGGGTGCGGGAGCAGTACTTC
CASSRVGAFGTGGVREQYF
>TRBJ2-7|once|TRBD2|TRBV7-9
TGTGCCAGCAGCTTAGAAGCGGGAGGGCCCTACGAGCAGTACTTC
CASSLEAGGPYEQYF
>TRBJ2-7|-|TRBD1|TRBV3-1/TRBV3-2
TGTGCCAGCAGCCGCCACAGGCAGGGGGCTCGAGTGCAGTACTTC
CASSRHRQGARVQYF
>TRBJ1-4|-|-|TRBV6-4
TGTGCCAGCAGTCAAGAGGATGCCAGGGGAAGCGGAGGAAAACTGTTTTTT
CASSQEDARGSGGKLFF
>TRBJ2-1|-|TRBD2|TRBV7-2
TGTGCCAGCAGCTCTGGGGACACTAGCGGGACCCGTTGGTTCTTC
CASSSGDTSGTRWFF
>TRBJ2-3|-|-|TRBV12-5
TGTGCTAGTGGACCTAGCGCGTACGATACGCAGTATTTT
CASGPSAYDTQYF
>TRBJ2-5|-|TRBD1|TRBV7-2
TGTGCCAGCAGCTCAGGGGGCAGGGGAGAGACCCAGTACTTC
CASSSGGRGETQYF
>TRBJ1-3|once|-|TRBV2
TGTGCCAGCAGTAGATCACGGGGGAATAGAAACACCATATATTTT
CASSRSRGNRNTIYF